A selection of T cell receptor beta chains follows, all from one sample in a study of control samples from healthy donors and cancer patients. Profiled with immunoSEQ multiplex PCR; TCRdb holds only in-frame clones, not every one. The repertoire holds approximately 120,000 clones, roughly nine tenths seen once, with more than 1.5% in the top ten. Sequenced input: blood. These receptor sequences come from a man younger than 35 in good health. The CDR3 runs from the conserved cysteine through the conserved F or W. D genes are given only for firm matches. For some rows the clone size is stated as once, few or many, or as a class when expanded; others skip it.

NA,NA,TRBV6-5,TRBJ2-7,TGTGCCAGCGCGGGGGCCGACTACGAGCAGTACTTC,CASAGADYEQYF
NA,NA,TRBV5-8,TRBJ1-2,TGTGCCAGCAGCGAGAGGATCTATGGCTACACCTTC,CASSERIYGYTF
NA,NA,TRBV12-3/TRBV12-4,TRBJ1-6,TGTGCCAGCAGTTTGCGGGGGTATTCACCCCTCCACTTT,CASSLRGYSPLHF
NA,NA,TRBV27,TRBJ2-6,TGTGCCAGCAGTGATCAGGCTGGGGCCAACGTCCTGACTTTC,CASSDQAGANVLTF
NA,NA,TRBV24-1,TRBJ2-7,TGTGCCACCAGTGATTTCCAGACTACCAGCTCCTACGAGCAGTACTTC,CATSDFQTTSSYEQYF
NA,once,TRBV25-1,TRBJ2-7,TGTGCCAGCAGTGAGATGGGACGGCTATCCTACGAGCAGTACTTC,CASSEMGRLSYEQYF
NA,NA,TRBV24-1,TRBJ2-2,TGTGCCACCAGTTTCCAGCTACCCGGGGAGCTGTTTTTT,CATSFQLPGELFF
NA,NA,TRBV7-9,TRBJ2-6,TGTGCCAGCAGCTTAGCGGCCTCTGGGGCCAACGTCCTGACTTTC,CASSLAASGANVLTF
NA,NA,TRBV5-3,TRBJ1-5,TGTGCCAGAAGCTTGGTTCCGGGCAGCCTCAATCAGCCCCAGCATTTT,CARSLVPGSLNQPQHF
NA,NA,TRBV3-1/TRBV3-2,TRBJ1-2,TGTGCCAGCAGCCGGTCGGCACCCTACTATGGCTACACCTTC,CASSRSAPYYGYTF
NA,NA,TRBV19,TRBJ2-2,TGTGCCAGTAGTATAGGTGGGGACCCCGGGGAGCTGTTTTTT,CASSIGGDPGELFF
TRBD1,few,TRBV27,TRBJ1-5,TGTGCCAGCAGCAGAGACGGGACAGGGATCTTTGATCAGCCCCAGCATTTT,CASSRDGTGIFDQPQHF
NA,NA,TRBV7-6,TRBJ2-5,TGTGCCAGCAGCTTAGGCCGGGAGACCCAGTACTTC,CASSLGRETQYF
NA,NA,TRBV10-3,TRBJ2-4,TGTGCCATCAGTGGTACGGGGGTAGCCAAAAACATTCAGTACTTC,CAISGTGVAKNIQYF
NA,NA,TRBV19,TRBJ2-1,TGTGCCAGTAGTATCGCGGGTGGTGAGCAGTTCTTC,CASSIAGGEQFF
TRBD2,NA,TRBV27,TRBJ2-7,TGTGCCAGCAGGTCTCAACTAGCGGGAGTGGGTGAGCAGTACTTC,CASRSQLAGVGEQYF
TRBD1,NA,TRBV6-5,TRBJ1-1,TGTGCCAGCAGACCCCTACAGGGGAGCACTGAAGCTTTCTTT,CASRPLQGSTEAFF
NA,NA,TRBV6-5,TRBJ1-1,TGTGCCAGCAGTCGGAGGGGTACTGAAGCTTTCTTT,CASSRRGTEAFF
NA,few,TRBV30,TRBJ2-7,TGTGCCTGGGATAAGGCATTGGAGCAGTACTTC,CAWDKALEQYF
TRBD1,NA,TRBV2,TRBJ1-4,TGTGCCAGCAGTCGGACAGGGCTTAATGAAAAACTGTTTTTT,CASSRTGLNEKLFF
NA,NA,TRBV30,TRBJ2-7,TGTGCCTGGAGTTTTAGTGACAGCTACGAGCAGTACTTC,CAWSFSDSYEQYF
TRBD1,NA,TRBV20-1,TRBJ1-3,TGCAGTGCCCAACAGGGGGACACCATATATTTT,CSAQQGDTIYF
NA,few,TRBV5-1,TRBJ2-7,TGCGCCAGCAGCTTGGGCAGTGACGAGCAGTACTTC,CASSLGSDEQYF
NA,NA,TRBV3-1/TRBV3-2,TRBJ1-2,TGTGCCAGCAGCACGCCGTCGCGGGCCTCGGAAAACTATGGCTACACCTTC,CASSTPSRASENYGYTF
NA,many,TRBV2,TRBJ2-1,TGTGCCAGCAGTGAGGGGAGGGGGTCCTACAATGAGCAGTTCTTC,CASSEGRGSYNEQFF
NA,NA,TRBV18,TRBJ2-2,TGTGCCAGCTCACCGGGGGGAATTAACACCGGGGAGCTGTTTTTT,CASSPGGINTGELFF
NA,NA,TRBV28,TRBJ2-7,TGTGCCAGCAGCCTAGGAACCTACGAGCAGTACTTC,CASSLGTYEQYF
TRBD2,NA,TRBV7-7,TRBJ2-5,TGTGCTAGCAGCTTAGGAGCTGCGGGACTAGCGGGAGTAGAGACCCAGTACTTC,CASSLGAAGLAGVETQYF
NA,NA,TRBV9,TRBJ2-2,TGTGCCAGCAGCGTAGAGGCGGGCCTAAACACCGGGGAGCTGTTTTTT,CASSVEAGLNTGELFF
TRBD1,NA,TRBV19,TRBJ2-7,TGTGCCAGTAGTATCTGGACAGGGGGTTTCAACGAGCAGTACTTC,CASSIWTGGFNEQYF
TRBD2,NA,TRBV5-1,TRBJ2-7,TGCGCCAGCAGCTCTACTAGCGGGCCGACCTCCTACGAGCAGTACTTC,CASSSTSGPTSYEQYF
NA,NA,TRBV7-9,TRBJ2-5,TGTGCCAGCAGCTTAGGGGGGGGCCCCCGCCAAGAGACCCAGTACTTC,CASSLGGGPRQETQYF
TRBD1,NA,TRBV9,TRBJ1-1,TGTGCCAGCAGCGTAGGACACACAGGGGGCACTGAAGCTTTCTTT,CASSVGHTGGTEAFF
TRBD1,NA,TRBV11-2,TRBJ2-7,TGCGCCAGCAGTCGGGACAGGGCTTACGAGCAGTACTTC,CASSRDRAYEQYF
TRBD1,few,TRBV10-1,TRBJ2-7,TGCGCCAGCAGTGAGTCTAGAAGGACAGGGAGGTACGAGCAGTACTTC,CASSESRRTGRYEQYF
NA,NA,TRBV4-3,TRBJ2-5,TGCGCCAGCAGCCGCGGTGTCTCGGGACCGGAGACCCAGTACTTC,CASSRGVSGPETQYF
NA,NA,TRBV7-9,TRBJ2-2,TGTGCCAGCAGTAGGTCAGGCAACACCGGGGAGCTGTTTTTT,CASSRSGNTGELFF
TRBD1,once,TRBV27,TRBJ2-7,TGTGCCAGCAGACTTTCCGGGACAGACCAAGGGAGCTCCTACGAGCAGTACTTC,CASRLSGTDQGSSYEQYF
TRBD1,NA,TRBV19,TRBJ1-2,TGTGCCAGTAGACCGACAGGGAACTATGGCTACACCTTC,CASRPTGNYGYTF
TRBD2,NA,TRBV7-9,TRBJ2-3,TGTGCCAGCAGACCAAGAGCGGGACTCCATAACGCAGATACGCAGTATTTT,CASRPRAGLHNADTQYF
TRBD1,NA,TRBV18,TRBJ2-6,TGTGCCAGCTCACCCAGTCGACAGGGGGATTATGGGGCCAACGTCCTGACTTTC,CASSPSRQGDYGANVLTF
NA,NA,TRBV30,TRBJ1-2,TGTGCCTCCTTGAGGGGGGCGCGGAGGGGATCCAACCACCGGGGTGGCTACACCTTC,CASLRGARRGSNHRGGYTF
NA,NA,TRBV28,TRBJ1-5,TGTGCCAGCAGTAGGTCCGGGACAACGGATAGCAATCAGCCCCAGCATTTT,CASSRSGTTDSNQPQHF
NA,NA,TRBV6-5,TRBJ2-7,TGTGCCAGCAGTCCCGCCGGGGCCGGGGAGCAGTACTTC,CASSPAGAGEQYF
NA,NA,TRBV11-2,TRBJ2-1,TGTGCCAGCAGCTTGAGCCCGGACCCCTACAATGAGCAGTTCTTC,CASSLSPDPYNEQFF
NA,NA,TRBV6-5,TRBJ1-1,TGTGCCAGCAGTTACGTTACAGGTCCCACTGAAGCTTTCTTT,CASSYVTGPTEAFF
NA,NA,TRBV5-1,TRBJ1-2,TGCGCCAGCAGCTTGCGGGCAGGGGATCCCTATGGCTACACCTTC,CASSLRAGDPYGYTF
NA,NA,TRBV15,TRBJ1-2,TGTGCCACCAGCAGTCCCCCGGGATCTGTGGGCGCGGATGGCTACACCTTC,CATSSPPGSVGADGYTF
NA,once,TRBV28,TRBJ1-3,TGTGCCACCGTAGTAAACAGGGCCCCTGGAAACACCATATATTTT,CATVVNRAPGNTIYF
NA,NA,TRBV9,TRBJ1-6,TGTGCCAGCAGCGTAGAAGGGACTGGGGACCATAATTCACCCCTCCACTTT,CASSVEGTGDHNSPLHF